Below, 12 T cell receptor beta chains from the same sample are listed, as sequenced in a study of blood T cell repertoires in COVID-19. Assay: immunoSEQ multiplex PCR; the TCRdb copy retains only in-frame clones and omits some. The sample gives roughly 160,000 clones, over 75% of which show up once; 9.5% to 12% is in the top ten. Source material: PBMCs or T cells enriched from blood (not recorded which). The receptors here all came from a man aged 50-60 years who had recovered from COVID-19.

The V gene is TRBV6-2 or TRBV6-3, the J gene TRBJ2-1, with a possible D match to TRBD1 (6 bases). Germline V gene data show CDR1 as MNHEY and CDR2 as SVGEGT. The CDR3 spans 13 residues. V was pared by 4 bases and J by 5 bases, with 9 bases between. In DNA, the CDR3 is TGTGCCAGCAGTTCAGGACAGAACAATGAGCAGTTCTTC. The encoded protein is CASSSGQNNEQFF.

The chain carries TRBV28 and TRBJ1-2; 10 nucleotides match TRBD1. V lost 5 bases, J lost 6 bases, and 6 bases stayed unmatched. Germline assignment: CDR1 MDHEN and CDR2 SYDVKM. This CDR3 spans 14 amino acids. CDR3 loop: CASSPRDRGHGYTF. The CDR3 DNA is TGTGCCAGCAGTCCTCGGGACAGGGGCCATGGCTACACCTTC.

This clone was seen just once. The genes are TRBV11-1 and TRBJ2-1; no clear D gene. V shed 1 base and J shed 7 bases, with 14 bases lying between them. Germline values: CDR1 SGHAT, CDR2 FQDESV (reference sequence). This CDR3 spans 15 amino acids. The CDR3 region has the DNA TGTGCCAGCAGCTTAGGCGGCCCTGGGTTGAATGAGCAGTTCTTC. Protein product: CASSLGGPGLNEQFF.

This chain joins TRBV24-1 and TRBJ2-3, with D maybe TRBD1 (5 bases). Germline CDR1 KGHDR, CDR2 SFDVKD. Trimming removed 3 bases at V and 1 base at J, with 13 bases between. The CDR3 runs to 16 residues. The CDR3 loop is CATSDPQGGGTDTQYF. The CDR3 DNA reads TGTGCCACCAGTGATCCCCAGGGTGGCGGCACAGATACGCAGTATTTT.

The chain carries TRBV18 and TRBJ2-1, with TRBD2 matching 11 bases. J was trimmed by 7 bases and V by 0 bases; bases with no gene match: 8. This CDR3 region has 17 residues. Germline assignment: CDR1 KGHSH and CDR2 LQKENI. The CDR3 coding sequence is TGTGCCAGCTCACCACCCGGGCTAGCGGGAGGAAAGAATGAGCAGTTCTTC. It yields the protein CASSPPGLAGGKNEQFF. The entire variable domain, with the rest obtained from reference TRBV18 and TRBJ2-1, is as follows: NAGVMQNPRHLVRRRGQEARLRCSPMKGHSHVYWYRQLPEEGLKFMVYLQKENIIDESGMPKERFSAEFPKEGPSILRIQQVVRGDSAAYFCASSPPGLAGGKNEQFFGPGTRLTVL.

The chain combines TRBV2 with TRBJ2-7; D is perhaps TRBD2 (5 bases). The CDR3 sequence is 13 residues long. The V gene's germline CDR1 is SNHLY and CDR2 FYNNEI. V was shortened by 4 bases and J by 2 bases, with 9 bases between the two germline ends. The chain's CDR3 is CASSALEAYEQYF. For the CDR3, the DNA is TGTGCCAGCAGTGCCTTGGAGGCCTACGAGCAGTACTTC.

This clone turned up a few times. This sequence joins TRBV5-1 and TRBJ2-1; weak D call: TRBD2 (8 bases). Germline V gene data show CDR1 as SGHRS and CDR2 as YFSETQ. Trimming took off 3 bases at V and 7 bases at J, with 17 bases between the two ends. The CDR3 totals 15 residues. CDR3 DNA: TGCGCCAGCAGCTCTCGGGAGGGGGCTGTTAATGAGCAGTTCTTC. This translates into CASSSREGAVNEQFF.

The rearrangement joins TRBV12-2 to TRBJ2-7; TRBD1 is taken as the D call from the table, unchecked against the DNA. TRBV12-2 is tagged as a pseudogene. The CDR3 runs 15 residues. The CDR3 DNA reads TGTGCAAGTCGCTTAGAACAACAGGGGACGTCCGAGCAGTACTTC. Encoded protein: CASRLEQQGTSEQYF.

The rearrangement links TRBV5-1 to TRBJ2-7; 8 bases are shared with TRBD2. The CDR3 is made up of 15 amino acids. The V and J ends lost 0 bases and 7 bases, in that order; junction bases with no gene match: 9. Germline CDR1 SGHRS, CDR2 YFSETQ. CDR3 residues: CASSLGSSGSWEQYF. In DNA, the CDR3 is TGCGCCAGCAGCTTGGGGTCTAGCGGGTCATGGGAGCAGTACTTC.

The chain employs TRBV2 and TRBJ2-1; D call uncertain. The CDR3 loop spans 12 amino acids. Germline V gives CDR1 SNHLY, CDR2 FYNNEI. Deletions cut 8 bases from V and 5 bases from J, with 10 bases between. CDR3 region: CASLRPNNEQFF. In DNA form, the CDR3 reads TGTGCCAGCCTACGCCCTAACAATGAGCAGTTCTTC.

The chain recombines TRBV3-1 (or the pseudogene TRBV3-2) with TRBJ2-1, with D possibly TRBD1 on 5 matching bases. The CDR3 extends over 13 amino acids. The germline V gene encodes CDR1 LGHDT and CDR2 YNNKEL (reference sequence). The V end lost 6 bases, the J end lost 5 bases, and 11 bases lay between the germline ends. As DNA, the CDR3 is TGTGCCAGCAGTCCCGACAGCCACAATGAGCAGTTCTTC. It specifies CASSPDSHNEQFF.

The chain uses TRBV27 and TRBJ2-1; 13 bases map to TRBD2. The germline V gene encodes CDR1 MNHEY and CDR2 SMNVEV (reference sequence). J lost 8 bases, V lost 5 bases, and 3 bases had no gene match. CDR3 length: 14 residues. In DNA form, the CDR3 reads TGTGCCAGCAGTCTCGGGACTAGCGGGGATGAGCAGTTCTTC. Translating it yields CASSLGTSGDEQFF.